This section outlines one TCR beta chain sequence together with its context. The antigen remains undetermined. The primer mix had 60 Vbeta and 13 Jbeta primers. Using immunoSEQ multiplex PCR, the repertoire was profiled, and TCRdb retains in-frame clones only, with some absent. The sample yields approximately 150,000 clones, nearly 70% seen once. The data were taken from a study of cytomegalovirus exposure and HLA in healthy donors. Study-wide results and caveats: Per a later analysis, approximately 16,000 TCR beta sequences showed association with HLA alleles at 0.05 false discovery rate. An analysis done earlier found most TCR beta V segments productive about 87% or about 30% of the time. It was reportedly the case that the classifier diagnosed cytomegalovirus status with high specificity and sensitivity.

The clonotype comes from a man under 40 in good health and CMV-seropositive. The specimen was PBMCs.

The CDR3 region is CASSHRTSRTDTQYF. The CDR3 nucleotides are TGTGCCAGCAGCCACCGGACTAGCCGCACAGATACGCAGTATTTT. V gene TRBV14 combines with J gene TRBJ2-3; TRBD2 matches at 8 bases. Germline V gene data show CDR1 as SGHDN and CDR2 as FVKESK. The CDR3 runs to 15 residues. Trimming cost V 3 bases and J 1 base; bases outside gene matches: 3.